This entry lists 24 T cell receptor beta chains sequenced from one sample in a study of T-cell reconstitution after alpha-beta-depleted transplantation in children (dated by TCRdb to 2016 to 2017). Libraries were built with PCR. Reads for this sample came from an Illumina HiSeq 2500. To normalize quantification of the TCRbeta repertoire, the TCR libraries were built with molecular barcoding that relied on unique molecular identifiers. The public sequencing data were trimmed at Q25 with fastp and processed into clonotypes with MiXCR by TCRdb, which kept only in-frame beta chains. One record per CDR3 amino acid sequence lists the most common genes and DNA. Within this sample are some 520,000 distinct CDR3 sequences, with about 30% of them counted one time only. 2% to 3% of the sample comes from the top ten. The sequencing used PBMCs from the stem cell graft donor, collected from the stem cell graft. The receptors derive from a human donor who donated a stem cell graft to a child with aplastic anemia.

The chain employs TRBV9 and TRBJ2-7; 7 nucleotides match TRBD1. Per the germline V gene, CDR1 is SGDLS and CDR2 is YYNGEE. The CDR3 runs to 15 residues. The V and J ends lost 1 base and 2 bases, in that order; junction bases with no gene match: 6. The CDR3 DNA reads TGTGCCAGCAGCGTATCCGGGACAGCAACCTACGAGCAGTACTTC. As protein: CASSVSGTATYEQYF.

V and J are TRBV6-2 or TRBV6-3 and TRBJ2-1, with D unresolved. CDR3 size: 15 residues. The germline gives CDR1 MNHEY, CDR2 SVGEGT. Trimming removed 5 bases from V and 2 bases from J, with 13 bases in between. The CDR3, as DNA: TGTGCCAGCAGTACCCTGGCTGACCCCTACAATGAGCAGTTCTTC. This translates into CASSTLADPYNEQFF.

The chain has TRBV12-3 or TRBV12-4 and TRBJ2-5; a possible D gene is TRBD1 (7 bases). The CDR3 has 17 residues. Between the trimmed V and J ends, which lost 4 bases and 5 bases, there was a span of 23 bases. The CDR3 protein is CASSSLGRQGGGETQYF. The CDR3 DNA is TGTGCCAGCAGTTCTCTGGGAAGGCAGGGGGGAGGCGAGACCCAGTACTTC.

This clonotype was seen only a few times. J is TRBJ1-1 and V is TRBV6-2 or TRBV6-3, with D unresolved. Germline CDR1 reads MNHEY; CDR2 reads SVGEGT. V dropped 2 bases and J dropped 4 bases, with 8 bases sitting between them. The CDR3 is made up of 13 amino acids. This CDR3 reads CASSYSGSTEAFF. CDR3 nucleotide sequence: TGTGCCAGCAGTTACAGTGGTAGCACTGAAGCTTTCTTT.

The gene calls are TRBV15 and TRBJ2-5; D is undetermined. CDR1 and CDR2 (germline): LNHNV, YYDKDF (reference sequence). There are 16 residues in the CDR3. V was clipped by 2 bases and J by 2 bases, with 15 bases between them. The CDR3 coding sequence is TGTGCCACCAGCAGACTCGCCGTGGTTCGGCAAGAGACCCAGTACTTC. Encoded protein: CATSRLAVVRQETQYF.

This clonotype has a handful of counts. The chain links TRBV12-3 or TRBV12-4 to TRBJ2-2; 9 positions agree with TRBD1. This CDR3 contains 17 residues. The V segment lost 6 bases and the J segment 5 bases; nucleotides outside the gene matches: 13. The CDR3 nucleotides are TGTGCCAGCAGCCCAGGTCTGGGACAGGGACTAACCGGGGAGCTGTTTTTT. The encoded protein is CASSPGLGQGLTGELFF.

The chain couples TRBV7-9 to TRBJ1-1; D not certain. CDR3 length equals 12 residues. The V gene lost 6 bases and the J gene lost 1 base, with 6 bases spanning the gap. The germline gives CDR1 SEHNR, CDR2 FQNEAQ (reference sequence). CDR3 amino acids: CASREANTEAFF. In nucleotides, the CDR3 is TGTGCCAGCAGGGAAGCGAACACTGAAGCTTTCTTT.

Only a few counts were recorded for this clonotype. The rearrangement joins TRBV4-3 to TRBJ1-1; D uncertain. CDR3 length equals 13 residues. CDR1 LGHNA and CDR2 YSLEER come from the germline V gene. V dropped 0 bases and J dropped 7 bases, with 9 bases sitting between them. CDR3 sequence: CASSQDRGYEAFF. For the CDR3, the DNA is TGCGCCAGCAGCCAAGATCGAGGGTATGAAGCTTTCTTT.

V and J are TRBV19 and TRBJ1-1, with a weak D call TRBD1 (6 bases). Trimming shortened V by 5 bases and J by 6 bases, and 16 bases separated the two germline ends. Germline assignment: CDR1 LNHDA and CDR2 SQIVND (reference sequence). The CDR3 covers 14 residues. Here the CDR3 DNA reads TGTGCCAGTAGTTCCTCCCAGGGGTTGGCTGAAGCTTTCTTT. This sequence encodes CASSSSQGLAEAFF. Based on the CDR3 plus reference TRBV19 and TRBJ1-1, the full variable domain is DGGITQSPKYLFRKEGQNVTLSCEQNLNHDAMYWYRQDPGQGLRLIYYSQIVNDFQKGDIAEGYSVSREKKESFPLTVTSAQKNPTAFYLCASSSSQGLAEAFFGQGTRLTVV.

The rearrangement links TRBV12-3 or TRBV12-4 to TRBJ2-4; TRBD2 might be the D (6 bases). The CDR3 has 15 amino acids. V lost 6 bases to trimming and J lost 6 bases, with 18 bases between them. CDR3 in DNA: TGTGCCAGCAGCCCTAGGGCGGGAAGGGGAAACATTCAGTACTTC. This translates into CASSPRAGRGNIQYF.

The chain has TRBV9 and TRBJ2-3; D is tentatively TRBD1 or TRBD2 (5 bases each). Germline CDR1 is SGDLS and CDR2 is YYNGEE. V dropped 7 bases and J dropped 1 base, with 13 bases sitting between them. This CDR3 spans 14 amino acids. The CDR3 DNA is TGTGCCAGCGGGGGTAACAGCGGCACAGATACGCAGTATTTT. This sequence encodes CASGGNSGTDTQYF. The full variable domain, rest sourced from reference TRBV9 and TRBJ2-3, is DSGVTQTPKHLITATGQRVTLRCSPRSGDLSVYWYQQSLDQGLQFLIQYYNGEERAKGNILERFSAQQFPDLHSELNLSSLELGDSALYFCASGGNSGTDTQYFGPGTRLTVL.

This clonotype was counted only a few times. V is TRBV27 and J is TRBJ1-5; 10 bases are a match to TRBD1. The CDR3 is 16 residues long. With V trimmed by 6 bases and J by 7 bases, 12 bases remained unmatched. Germline V CDR1 and CDR2: MNHEY, SMNVEV (reference sequence). CDR3: CASRGQGRQAGQPQHF. The CDR3 DNA follows: TGTGCCAGCAGGGGACAGGGGCGACAGGCGGGCCAGCCCCAGCATTTT.

CDR3 in amino acids: CAISDARVREETQYF. CDR3 in DNA: TGTGCCATCAGTGATGCCAGGGTCAGGGAAGAGACCCAGTACTTC. This chain joins TRBV10-3 and TRBJ2-5, with D maybe TRBD1 (5 bases). The CDR3 runs to 15 residues. V lost 3 bases and J lost 3, with 14 bases in between. Germline V CDR1 and CDR2: ENHRY, SYGVKD.

In DNA, the CDR3 is TGTGCCAGCAGTTACTCGCAACTAGAGGCGAACTACGAGCAGTACTTC. Residues: CASSYSQLEANYEQYF. V and J are TRBV6-5 and TRBJ2-7; tentative D call: TRBD2 (5 bases). In germline, CDR1 is MNHEY, CDR2 SVGAGI. Trimming removed 0 bases from V and 3 bases from J, with 15 bases in between. CDR3 size: 16 residues.

The CDR3 loop is CSGVLGTQYF. The CDR3 DNA follows: TGCAGTGGGGTACTAGGGACCCAGTACTTC. V is TRBV20-1 and J is TRBJ2-5; TRBD2 is a possible D gene (5 bases). V shed 7 bases and J shed 7 bases, with 10 bases lying between them. This CDR3 comprises 10 residues. Germline loops: CDR1 DFQATT, CDR2 SNEGSKA (reference sequence).

This rearrangement joins TRBV4-3 to TRBJ2-3; D is perhaps TRBD1 (5 bases). Germline V gives CDR1 LGHNA, CDR2 YSLEER. Between the trimmed V and J ends, which lost 0 bases and 3 bases, there was a span of 22 bases. The length of the CDR3 is 19 residues. CDR3 DNA sequence: TGCGCCAGCAGCCAAGATTTATCAGGCCAGGGTTCAGAGACAGATACGCAGTATTTT. Translating gives CASSQDLSGQGSETDTQYF.

This clonotype turned up a few times. The chain couples TRBV30 to TRBJ1-1; D is unclear. This CDR3 has 13 residues. V lost 5 bases and J lost 4, with 14 bases in between. Germline CDR1 and CDR2: GTSNPN and SVGIG (reference sequence). Written as DNA, the CDR3 is TGTGCCTGGTCCGAATGGGGAGGCACTGAAGCTTTCTTT. This sequence encodes CAWSEWGGTEAFF.

The chain recombines TRBV5-5 with TRBJ1-2, with a weak D call TRBD1 (5 bases). The V and J ends lost 1 base and 1 base respectively, with 14 bases between them. Germline V CDR1 and CDR2: SGHKS, YYEKEE (reference sequence). The CDR3 runs 16 residues. The CDR3: CASSLTSNRGNYGYTF. The CDR3 DNA is TGTGCCAGCAGCTTGACCTCGAATAGGGGTAACTATGGCTACACCTTC.

V and J are TRBV12-3 or TRBV12-4 and TRBJ2-1, with a possible D match to TRBD1 (6 bases). Trimming pared 3 bases from V and 3 bases from J, leaving 12 bases between. This CDR3 contains 15 residues. CDR3 sequence reads: CASSFPGANYNEQFF. The CDR3 region has the DNA TGTGCCAGCAGTTTTCCAGGGGCGAACTACAATGAGCAGTTCTTC.

This sequence joins TRBV19 and TRBJ1-4; a possible D gene is TRBD1 (5 bases). In germline, CDR1 is LNHDA, CDR2 SQIVND (reference sequence). V gave up 1 base and J gave up 6 bases, with 15 bases separating them. This CDR3 contains 16 residues. The CDR3 loop is CASSIGGAIGDEKLFF. The CDR3 DNA reads as TGTGCCAGTAGTATAGGAGGGGCAATCGGTGATGAAAAACTGTTTTTT.

This chain joins TRBV9 and TRBJ2-5; D perhaps matches TRBD1 (5 bases). CDR3 size: 13 residues. Trimming removed 3 bases from V and 5 bases from J, with 11 bases in between. From germline, CDR1 is SGDLS and CDR2 YYNGEE. CDR3 sequence (DNA): TGTGCCAGCAGCGCGGACATATACGAGACCCAGTACTTC. Encoded protein: CASSADIYETQYF.

This clonotype was recorded many times. V is TRBV13 and J is TRBJ2-3; a weak D match, TRBD2 (7 bases). CDR1 PRHDT and CDR2 FYEKMQ come from the germline V gene (reference sequence). Trimming cost V 5 bases and J 1 base, with 16 bases left between them. This CDR3 spans 16 amino acids. In DNA form, the CDR3 reads TGTGCCAGCAGCCCGAGGGGGGGGTCACGCACAGATACGCAGTATTTT. It translates to CASSPRGGSRTDTQYF. The full variable domain, in which reference TRBV13 and TRBJ2-3 provide the parts outside the CDR3, is AAGVIQSPRHLIKEKRETATLKCYPIPRHDTVYWYQQGPGQDPQFLISFYEKMQSDKGSIPDRFSAQQFSDYHSELNMSSLELGDSALYFCASSPRGGSRTDTQYFGPGTRLTVL.

This clonotype appeared once. V is TRBV7-2 and J is TRBJ1-4; D call uncertain. CDR1 is SGHTA and CDR2 is FQGNSA in the germline V gene. The CDR3 spans 13 residues. Trimming stripped 5 bases from V and 11 bases from J, with 15 bases between. The CDR3 protein is CASSTNMSGKLFF. The CDR3 nucleotides are TGTGCCAGCAGCACGAACATGTCCGGGAAACTGTTTTTT.

The V and J genes are TRBV29-1 and TRBJ1-2; D gene uncertain. This CDR3 comprises 14 residues. Germline V gene data show CDR1 as SQVTM and CDR2 as ANQGSEA. Trimming stripped 8 bases from V and 7 bases from J, with 23 bases between. The CDR3 nucleotides are TGCAGCACCGTGGGTCCAATTGAGACATCTGGCTACACCTTC. Amino acids: CSTVGPIETSGYTF.